These 24 T cell receptor beta chains were all obtained from the same sample, sequenced in a study of cytomegalovirus exposure and HLA in healthy donors (TCRdb year 2017). Library prep was done by the immunoSEQ multiplex PCR assay. A mixture of 60 forward primers for TCR Vbeta segments and 13 reverse primers for TCR Jbeta segments was used in the multiplex PCR. TCRdb took over this immuneACCESS table, retaining in-frame rearrangements with V and J assigned. Such tables are incomplete; in checked studies, under half of the missing clones stem from an unresolved V gene, and the remainder is unexplained. This sample comprises tens of thousands of clones, approximately 81% of them detected only once. The ten largest clones take up 0.95% to 1.5% of the sample. Sequencing was done on a sample of PBMCs. Source of these receptors: a girl aged 2 to 10 in good health and CMV-seropositive.

In its sample, this clone was seen a few times. The CDR3 loop is CSVRGLANTGELFF. In DNA, the CDR3 is TGCAGCGTTCGGGGGTTGGCGAACACCGGGGAGCTGTTTTTT. V usage is TRBV29-1 and J usage is TRBJ2-2, with D perhaps matching TRBD2 (6 bases). Trimming shortened V by 5 bases and J by 0 bases, and 10 bases separated the two germline ends. The CDR3 extends over 14 amino acids. The V gene's germline CDR1 is SQVTM and CDR2 ANQGSEA.

In DNA, the CDR3 is TGTGCCAGCAGTCGGGGACTGAGAGAGCAGTACTTC. It is translated as CASSRGLREQYF. The genes are TRBV28 and TRBJ2-7; D might be TRBD2 (6 bases). This CDR3 is built from 12 residues. V dropped 5 bases and J dropped 7 bases, with 12 bases sitting between them. Germline V CDR1 and CDR2: MDHEN, SYDVKM. The full variable domain, with the rest looked up from reference TRBV28 and TRBJ2-7, is DVKVTQSSRYLVKRTGEKVFLECVQDMDHENMFWYRQDPGLGLRLIYFSYDVKMKEKGDIPEGYSVSREKKERFSLILESASTNQTSMYLCASSRGLREQYFGPGTRLTVT.

The chain is built from TRBV10-2 and TRBJ2-7; 8 bases are a match to TRBD1. The CDR3 contains 14 residues. Germline CDR1 WSHSY, CDR2 SAAADI. With V trimmed by 4 bases and J by 4 bases, 6 bases remained unmatched. In DNA, the CDR3 is TGCGCCAGCAGTGGCAGGGGGCTTGGGTACGAGCAGTACTTC. It is translated as CASSGRGLGYEQYF.

The count of this clone is one. The chain uses TRBV30 and TRBJ2-3; 11 bases fit TRBD2. The CDR3 runs to 18 residues. Germline-derived CDR1 and CDR2 are GTSNPN and SVGIG (reference sequence). V was pared by 3 bases and J by 3 bases, with 14 bases of the junction left unmatched. In nucleotides, the CDR3 is TGTGCCTGGAGGCTAGCGGGAGGCCAGGGGTGGCAAACAGATACGCAGTATTTT. Its protein is CAWRLAGGQGWQTDTQYF.

The rearrangement joins TRBV4-1 to TRBJ1-1; 7 positions agree with TRBD1. Per the germline V gene, CDR1 is MGHRA and CDR2 is YSYEKL. Germline trimming cut 6 bases from V and 4 bases from J; bases unmatched to any gene: 14. This CDR3 has 16 residues. The CDR3 coding sequence is TGCGCCAGCAGAGAAACAGGGGCCGTCGGGGGCACTGAAGCTTTCTTT. This translates into CASRETGAVGGTEAFF.

The chain employs TRBV27 and TRBJ1-4, with D maybe TRBD1 (5 bases). V was clipped by 3 bases and J by 7 bases, with 18 bases between them. CDR1 is MNHEY and CDR2 is SMNVEV in the germline V gene (reference sequence). The CDR3 is 16 residues long. The DNA for the CDR3 is TGTGCCAGCAGTTTTCTGGGGGGGGGAACCGGTGAAAAACTGTTTTTT. Encoded protein: CASSFLGGGTGEKLFF. Together with reference TRBV27 and TRBJ1-4, the CDR3 gives the full variable domain: EAQVTQNPRYLITVTGKKLTVTCSQNMNHEYMSWYRQDPGLGLRQIYYSMNVEVTDKGDVPEGYKVSRKEKRNFPLILESPSPNQTSLYFCASSFLGGGTGEKLFFGSGTQLSVL.

The chain has TRBV28 and TRBJ1-2; possible D gene TRBD1, 5 bases. V lost 5 bases, J lost 7 bases, and 14 bases lay in between. Germline assignment: CDR1 MDHEN and CDR2 SYDVKM. The CDR3 sequence is 13 residues long. The CDR3 bases are TGTGCCAGCAGTGGGGGAGGGATGTCTGGCTACACCTTC. Translating gives CASSGGGMSGYTF.

This chain's CDR3 is CASSLTDPTYGYTF. The CDR3 nucleotides are TGTGCCAGCAGCTTGACAGACCCTACCTATGGCTACACCTTC. The chain has TRBV7-9 and TRBJ1-2; maybe TRBD1 (5 bases). Germline-derived CDR1 and CDR2 are SEHNR and FQNEAQ (reference sequence). Trimming stripped 3 bases from V and 4 bases from J, with 12 bases between. The CDR3 runs 14 residues.

CDR3 nucleotides: TGTGCCAGCAGTTTCAGTTCGGCGGGATTGAACACTGAAGCTTTCTTT. It encodes CASSFSSAGLNTEAFF. The V gene is TRBV27, the J gene TRBJ1-1; D uncertain. V was trimmed by 3 bases and J by 0 bases, leaving 14 bases between them. CDR1 is MNHEY, CDR2 SMNVEV, per germline (reference sequence). There are 16 residues in the CDR3.

The chain recombines TRBV5-1 with TRBJ2-7; possibly TRBD1 for D (5 bases). The germline V and J ends were trimmed by 1 base and 0 bases, with 11 bases remaining between them. CDR1 is SGHRS, CDR2 YFSETQ, per germline. This CDR3 is 15 amino acids long. The CDR3 sequence is CASSLFRVSSYEQYF. In DNA form, the CDR3 reads TGCGCCAGCAGCTTGTTCAGGGTAAGCTCCTACGAGCAGTACTTC.

This chain uses TRBV7-2 with TRBJ1-3, with 7 bases matching TRBD1. Germline V lookup: CDR1 SGHTA, CDR2 FQGNSA. The ends lost 1 base at V and 4 bases at J; junction bases unmatched: 4. The CDR3 contains 15 residues. The CDR3 nucleotides read TGTGCCAGCAGCTTAGAGGTGACAGGGGGAAACACCATATATTTT. Its protein product is CASSLEVTGGNTIYF.

The chain combines TRBV6-6 with TRBJ1-4; the match to TRBD1 covers 9 bases. CDR1 MNHNY and CDR2 SVGAGI come from the germline V gene (reference sequence). Trimming removed 2 bases from V and 7 bases from J; junction bases left unmatched: 8. This CDR3 has 16 amino acids. The CDR3 nucleotides are TGTGCCAGCAGTTACATAGACAGGGGGACGGTTGAAAAACTGTTTTTT. It yields the protein CASSYIDRGTVEKLFF.

This CDR3 is CASSLRDRDYEQYF. CDR3 DNA sequence: TGTGCCAGCAGTCTACGGGACAGAGACTACGAGCAGTACTTC. V usage is TRBV27 and J usage is TRBJ2-7, with 7 bases fitting TRBD1. The J segment lost 3 bases and the V segment lost 5 bases, leaving 7 bases of the junction unmatched. The CDR3 spans 14 residues. The germline CDR1 and CDR2 sequences are MNHEY and SMNVEV (reference sequence).

The chain employs TRBV2 and TRBJ1-1; TRBD1 agrees at 7 bases. V lost 2 bases to trimming and J lost 5 bases; unmatched junction nucleotides: 2. Germline V gives CDR1 SNHLY, CDR2 FYNNEI. The CDR3 is 13 residues long. CDR3 sequence: CASSEQQGTEAFF. The DNA of the CDR3 is TGTGCCAGCAGTGAACAACAGGGGACTGAAGCTTTCTTT.

This chain links TRBV29-1 with TRBJ1-2; D unclear. The CDR3 runs to 16 residues. Trimming removed 3 bases from V and 8 bases from J, with 25 bases in between. Germline CDR1 and CDR2: SQVTM and ANQGSEA. For the CDR3, the DNA is TGCAGCGTTGATCCCGGGTCCACCCTCGCGTCAAGAGGCTACACCTTC. This encodes CSVDPGSTLASRGYTF. Using reference TRBV29-1 and TRBJ1-2 for the parts outside the CDR3, the full variable domain is SAVISQKPSRDICQRGTSLTIQCQVDSQVTMMFWYRQQPGQSLTLIATANQGSEATYESGFVIDKFPISRPNLTFSTLTVSNMSPEDSSIYLCSVDPGSTLASRGYTFGSGTRLTVV.

The V call is TRBV9, the J call TRBJ2-7; 7 bases align to TRBD1. The CDR3 is made up of 12 amino acids. V lost 4 bases and J lost 5; bases outside the gene matches: 3. Germline lookup yields CDR1 SGDLS and CDR2 YYNGEE. This chain's CDR3 is CASSPQGNEQYF. DNA of the CDR3: TGTGCCAGCAGCCCACAGGGGAACGAGCAGTACTTC.

The V and J genes are TRBV4-1 and TRBJ1-4; no clear D. The V gene's germline CDR1 is MGHRA and CDR2 YSYEKL. This CDR3 spans 18 amino acids. Trimming shortened V by 0 bases and J by 4 bases, and 18 bases separated the two germline ends. The CDR3 nucleotides are TGCGCCAGCAGCCAAGAGCGGAGCTCAACACCACTTAATGAAAAACTGTTTTTT. Its protein is CASSQERSSTPLNEKLFF.

J is TRBJ2-1 and V is TRBV5-1; no reliable D call. V was clipped by 0 bases and J by 1 base, with 8 bases between them. Germline CDR1 and CDR2: SGHRS and YFSETQ. This CDR3 region has 15 residues. The CDR3 loop is CASSLVPGSYNEQFF. The CDR3 nucleotides are TGCGCCAGCAGCTTGGTTCCGGGTTCCTACAATGAGCAGTTCTTC.

CDR3 amino acids: CASSHGTTIYNEQFF. The CDR3 coding sequence is TGTGCCAGCAGCCACGGGACTACCATATACAATGAGCAGTTCTTC. The chain carries TRBV28 and TRBJ2-1, with TRBD2 matching 7 bases. Germline-derived CDR1 and CDR2 are MDHEN and SYDVKM. The V gene end was trimmed by 6 bases and the J gene end by 4 bases; junction bases not matched to a gene: 9. This CDR3 has 15 amino acids.

This clone was found a few times. This chain's CDR3 is CAWSREEYSNQPQHF. DNA for the CDR3: TGTGCCTGGAGTCGAGAGGAGTATAGCAATCAGCCCCAGCATTTT. This sequence joins TRBV30 and TRBJ1-5; D remains unclear. Trimming stripped 2 bases from V and 0 bases from J, with 11 bases between. Germline V gene data show CDR1 as GTSNPN and CDR2 as SVGIG (reference sequence). The CDR3 loop spans 15 amino acids.

The chain employs TRBV5-1 and TRBJ2-2; D might be TRBD2 (7 bases). The CDR3 loop spans 16 amino acids. The V gene lost 3 bases and the J gene lost 0 bases, with 12 bases spanning the gap. Germline assignment: CDR1 SGHRS and CDR2 YFSETQ. The CDR3 DNA reads as TGCGCCAGCAGCTGGGGGGGGACAACGAACACCGGGGAGCTGTTTTTT. Translated, it gives CASSWGGTTNTGELFF.

This clone was recorded only once. The CDR3 DNA is TGTGCCAGCTCCGGACAGGGATTGCCCCCCGGGGAGCTGTTTTTT. Translated, it gives CASSGQGLPPGELFF. V and J are TRBV7-9 and TRBJ2-2; TRBD1 aligns across 8 bases. Germline-derived CDR1 and CDR2 are SEHNR and FQNEAQ (reference sequence). V lost 8 bases, J lost 6 bases, and 11 bases stayed unmatched. CDR3 length equals 15 residues.

The J gene is TRBJ1-1, the V gene TRBV5-8, with 7 bases that match TRBD1. V lost 4 bases, J lost 1 base, and 7 bases stayed unmatched. The CDR3 runs 15 residues. Germline loops: CDR1 SGHTS, CDR2 YDEGEE. The CDR3 is CASSPLDRENTEAFF. The DNA of the CDR3 is TGTGCCAGCAGCCCTCTTGACAGGGAGAACACTGAAGCTTTCTTT.

This clone was counted a few times. The genes are TRBV29-1 and TRBJ1-1; D uncertain. Trimming stripped 6 bases from V and 10 bases from J, with 12 bases between. The CDR3 is 10 amino acids. CDR1 and CDR2 from the germline V gene are SQVTM and ANQGSEA. This CDR3 reads CSVLHAGAFF. The CDR3 region has the DNA TGCAGCGTCCTTCACGCGGGAGCTTTCTTT.